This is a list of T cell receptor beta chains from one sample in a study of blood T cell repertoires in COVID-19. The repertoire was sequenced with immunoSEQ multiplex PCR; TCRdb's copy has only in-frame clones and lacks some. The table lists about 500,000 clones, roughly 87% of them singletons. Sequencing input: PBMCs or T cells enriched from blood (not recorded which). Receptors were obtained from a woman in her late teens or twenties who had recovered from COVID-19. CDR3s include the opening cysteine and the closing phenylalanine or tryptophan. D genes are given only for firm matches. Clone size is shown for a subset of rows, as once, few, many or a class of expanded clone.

DNA: TGTTGCGAGGTTAAGCCCCAGCATTTT
CDR3: CCEVKPQHF
D: -
J: TRBJ1-5
V: TRBV19
size: -

DNA: TGTGCCAGCAGTTTGGGACAGATGAACACCGGGGAGCTGTTTTTT
CDR3: CASSLGQMNTGELFF
D: TRBD1
J: TRBJ2-2
V: TRBV27
size: once

DNA: TGCAGCGTTGGAAGTCAGGAGGGCGGGAACACTGAAGCTTTCTTT
CDR3: CSVGSQEGGNTEAFF
D: -
J: TRBJ1-1
V: TRBV29-1
size: few

DNA: TGTGCCAGTAGTATAGAGGGCAGGGGTGATCAGCCCCAGCATTTT
CDR3: CASSIEGRGDQPQHF
D: -
J: TRBJ1-5
V: TRBV19
size: once

DNA: TGTGCCAGCAGTTTAGAAGGGACTGGTGAGCAGTTCTTC
CDR3: CASSLEGTGEQFF
D: -
J: TRBJ2-1
V: TRBV28
size: -

DNA: TGTGCCAGCAGTTTCGGGGTAGGCTATGGCTACACCTTC
CDR3: CASSFGVGYGYTF
D: -
J: TRBJ1-2
V: TRBV27
size: -

DNA: TGTGCCAGCAGTTCAGGGGGGGACAGGGGGCACCACGAGCAGTACTTC
CDR3: CASSSGGDRGHHEQYF
D: TRBD1
J: TRBJ2-7
V: TRBV28
size: once

DNA: TGTGCCAGTAGTATTGGGACAGGGGAAGGGGAAAAACTGTTTTTT
CDR3: CASSIGTGEGEKLFF
D: TRBD1
J: TRBJ1-4
V: TRBV19
size: -

DNA: TGTGCCTGGAGGACCATGGAGGGGATCACTGAAGCTTTCTTT
CDR3: CAWRTMEGITEAFF
D: -
J: TRBJ1-1
V: TRBV30
size: -

DNA: TGTGCCAGCAGCTTTTCTAGCTTTGAAGCTTTCTTT
CDR3: CASSFSSFEAFF
D: -
J: TRBJ1-1
V: TRBV5-4
size: -

DNA: TGCGCCAGCAGCCAAGATCGCGCCCGGGGGGCTGGCACGAATGAGCAGTTCTTC
CDR3: CASSQDRARGAGTNEQFF
D: -
J: TRBJ2-1
V: TRBV4-1
size: once

DNA: TGTGCCAGCAGCCAATTTAGCGTTTATGAGCAGTTCTTC
CDR3: CASSQFSVYEQFF
D: -
J: TRBJ2-1
V: TRBV9
size: -

DNA: TGTGCCAGCAGCTTAGCTCGGGGGGTCACTGAAGCTTTCTTT
CDR3: CASSLARGVTEAFF
D: -
J: TRBJ1-1
V: TRBV7-3
size: -

DNA: TGTGCCAGCAGTTCTCTACAGGACAGCAATCAGCCCCAGCATTTT
CDR3: CASSSLQDSNQPQHF
D: -
J: TRBJ1-5
V: TRBV28
size: -

DNA: TGTGCCAGCAGCTTAGTGGCCCAAGAGACCCAGTACTTC
CDR3: CASSLVAQETQYF
D: -
J: TRBJ2-5
V: TRBV7-9
size: few

DNA: TGTGCCAGCAGCCAAGGGACACCCTATATCTCTGGGGCCAACGTCCTGACTTTC
CDR3: CASSQGTPYISGANVLTF
D: -
J: TRBJ2-6
V: TRBV14
size: -

DNA: TGTGCCAGCAGCATCGCAGTGTCTGCTGGAAACACCATATATTTT
CDR3: CASSIAVSAGNTIYF
D: -
J: TRBJ1-3
V: TRBV7-2
size: few

DNA: TGCAGTGCTAGGTCCGTCTATGGCTACACCTTC
CDR3: CSARSVYGYTF
D: -
J: TRBJ1-2
V: TRBV20-1
size: -

DNA: TGTGCCAGCAGGGGAGGGAATACAGAGACCCAGTACTTC
CDR3: CASRGGNTETQYF
D: TRBD2
J: TRBJ2-5
V: TRBV6-5
size: once